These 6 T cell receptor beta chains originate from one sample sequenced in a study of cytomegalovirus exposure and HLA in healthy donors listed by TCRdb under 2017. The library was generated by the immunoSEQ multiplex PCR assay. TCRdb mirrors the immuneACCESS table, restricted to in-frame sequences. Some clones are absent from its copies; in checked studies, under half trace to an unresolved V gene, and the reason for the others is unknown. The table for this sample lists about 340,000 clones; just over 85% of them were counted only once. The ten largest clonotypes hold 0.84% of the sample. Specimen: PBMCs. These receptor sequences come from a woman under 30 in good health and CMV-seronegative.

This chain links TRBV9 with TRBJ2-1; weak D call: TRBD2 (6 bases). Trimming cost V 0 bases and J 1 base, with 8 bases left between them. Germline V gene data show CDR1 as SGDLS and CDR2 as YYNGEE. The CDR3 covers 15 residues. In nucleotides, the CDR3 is TGTGCCAGCAGCGTAGAAAGCGGGTCCTACAATGAGCAGTTCTTC. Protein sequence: CASSVESGSYNEQFF.

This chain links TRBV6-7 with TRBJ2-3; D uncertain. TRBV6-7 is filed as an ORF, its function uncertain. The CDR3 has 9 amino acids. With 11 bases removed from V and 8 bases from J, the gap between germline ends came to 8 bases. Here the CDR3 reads CASAGTQYF. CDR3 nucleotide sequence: TGTGCCTCCGCAGGTACGCAGTATTTT.

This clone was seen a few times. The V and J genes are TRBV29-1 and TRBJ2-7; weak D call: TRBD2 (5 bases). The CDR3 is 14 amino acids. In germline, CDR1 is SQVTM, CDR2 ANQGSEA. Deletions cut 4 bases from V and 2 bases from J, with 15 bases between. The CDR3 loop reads CSVGWSGMTYEQYF. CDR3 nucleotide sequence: TGCAGCGTTGGATGGAGCGGTATGACCTACGAGCAGTACTTC.

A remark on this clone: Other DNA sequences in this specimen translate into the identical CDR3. The chain's CDR3 is CASSQDRGLTDTQYF. DNA of the CDR3: TGTGCCAGCAGCCAAGACAGGGGGTTGACAGATACGCAGTATTTT. The V call is TRBV14, the J call TRBJ2-3; 7 positions match TRBD1. In germline, CDR1 is SGHDN, CDR2 FVKESK. V lost 0 bases, J lost 3 bases, and 3 bases stayed unmatched. CDR3 length: 15 amino acids. The whole variable domain, remainder taken from reference TRBV14 and TRBJ2-3, is EAGVTQFPSHSVIEKGQTVTLRCDPISGHDNLYWYRRVMGKEIKFLLHFVKESKQDESGMPNNRFLAERTGGTYSTLKVQPAELEDSGVYFCASSQDRGLTDTQYFGPGTRLTVL.

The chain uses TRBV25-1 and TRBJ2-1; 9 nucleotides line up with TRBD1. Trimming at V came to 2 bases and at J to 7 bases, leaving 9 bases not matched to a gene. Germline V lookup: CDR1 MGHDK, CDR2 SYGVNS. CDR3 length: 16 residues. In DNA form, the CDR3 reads TGTGCCAGCAGTGAACTGGGACAGGGTGTGTATAATGAGCAGTTCTTC. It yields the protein CASSELGQGVYNEQFF.

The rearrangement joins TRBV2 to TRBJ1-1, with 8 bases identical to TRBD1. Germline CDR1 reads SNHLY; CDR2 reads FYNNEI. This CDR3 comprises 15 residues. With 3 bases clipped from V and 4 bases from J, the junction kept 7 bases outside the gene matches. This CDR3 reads CASSDLGQGSTEAFF. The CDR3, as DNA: TGTGCCAGCAGTGACCTCGGACAGGGCTCCACTGAAGCTTTCTTT.